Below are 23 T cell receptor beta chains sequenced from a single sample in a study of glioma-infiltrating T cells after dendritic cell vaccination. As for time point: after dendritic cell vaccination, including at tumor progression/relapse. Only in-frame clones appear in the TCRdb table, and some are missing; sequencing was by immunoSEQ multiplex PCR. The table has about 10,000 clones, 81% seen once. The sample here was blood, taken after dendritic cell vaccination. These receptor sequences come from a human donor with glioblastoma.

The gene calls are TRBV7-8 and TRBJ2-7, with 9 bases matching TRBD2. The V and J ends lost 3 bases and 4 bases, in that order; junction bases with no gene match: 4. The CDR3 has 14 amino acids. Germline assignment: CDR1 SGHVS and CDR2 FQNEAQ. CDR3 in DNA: TGTGCCAGCAGCTTGCGGGAGGGGTCGTACGAGCAGTACTTC. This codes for CASSLREGSYEQYF.

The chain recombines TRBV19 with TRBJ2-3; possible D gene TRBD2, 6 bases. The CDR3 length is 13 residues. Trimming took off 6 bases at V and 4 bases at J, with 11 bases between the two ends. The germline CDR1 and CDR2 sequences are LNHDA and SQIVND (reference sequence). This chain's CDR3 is CASRIPGADTQYF. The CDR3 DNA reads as TGTGCCAGTAGGATCCCGGGGGCAGATACGCAGTATTTT.

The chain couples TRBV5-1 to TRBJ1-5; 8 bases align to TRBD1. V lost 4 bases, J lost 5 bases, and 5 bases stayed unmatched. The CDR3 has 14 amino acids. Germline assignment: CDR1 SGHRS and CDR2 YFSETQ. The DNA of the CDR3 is TGCGCCAGCAGCGTAGGACAGGGCGATCAGCCCCAGCATTTT. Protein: CASSVGQGDQPQHF.

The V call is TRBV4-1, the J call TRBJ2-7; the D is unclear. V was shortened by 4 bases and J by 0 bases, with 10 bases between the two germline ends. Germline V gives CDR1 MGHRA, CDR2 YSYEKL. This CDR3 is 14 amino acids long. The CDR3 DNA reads TGCGCCAGCAGCCCCCGATTGAGCTCCTACGAGCAGTACTTC. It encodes CASSPRLSSYEQYF.

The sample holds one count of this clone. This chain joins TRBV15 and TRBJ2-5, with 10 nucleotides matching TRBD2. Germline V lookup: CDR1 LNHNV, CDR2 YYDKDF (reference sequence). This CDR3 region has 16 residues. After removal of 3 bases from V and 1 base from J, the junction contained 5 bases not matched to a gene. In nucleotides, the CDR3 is TGTGCCACCAGCAGCTTTGGGACTAGCGTCCAAGAGACCCAGTACTTC. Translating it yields CATSSFGTSVQETQYF.

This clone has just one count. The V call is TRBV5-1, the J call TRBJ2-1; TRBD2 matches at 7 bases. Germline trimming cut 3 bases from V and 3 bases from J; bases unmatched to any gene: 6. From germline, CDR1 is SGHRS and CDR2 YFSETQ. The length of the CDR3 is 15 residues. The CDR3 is CASSSLAADYNEQFF. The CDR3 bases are TGCGCCAGCAGCTCTCTAGCGGCGGACTACAATGAGCAGTTCTTC.

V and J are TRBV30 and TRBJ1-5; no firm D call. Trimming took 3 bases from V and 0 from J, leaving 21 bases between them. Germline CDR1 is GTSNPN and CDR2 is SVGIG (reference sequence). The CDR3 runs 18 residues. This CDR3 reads CAWSVDLRTDISNQPQHF. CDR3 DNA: TGTGCCTGGAGCGTCGATTTGAGGACTGATATTAGCAATCAGCCCCAGCATTTT.

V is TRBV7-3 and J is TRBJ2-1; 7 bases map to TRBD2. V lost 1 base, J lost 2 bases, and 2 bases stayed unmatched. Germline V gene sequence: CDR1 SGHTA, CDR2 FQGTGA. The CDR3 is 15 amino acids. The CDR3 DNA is TGTGCCAGCAGCTTAAAGCGGGACCCCTACAATGAGCAGTTCTTC. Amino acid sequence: CASSLKRDPYNEQFF.

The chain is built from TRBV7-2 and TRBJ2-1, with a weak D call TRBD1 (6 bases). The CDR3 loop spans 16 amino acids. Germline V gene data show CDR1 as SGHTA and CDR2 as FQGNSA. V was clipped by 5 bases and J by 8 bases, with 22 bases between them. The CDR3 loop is CASSPLGTGNKDEQFF. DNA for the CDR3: TGTGCCAGCAGCCCGCTCGGAACAGGGAATAAGGATGAGCAGTTCTTC.

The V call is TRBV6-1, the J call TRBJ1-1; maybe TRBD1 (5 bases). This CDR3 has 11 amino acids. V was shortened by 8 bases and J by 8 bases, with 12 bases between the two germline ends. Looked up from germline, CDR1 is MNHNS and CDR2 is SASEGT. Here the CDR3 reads CASGGYGEAFF. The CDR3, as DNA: TGTGCCAGCGGGGGGTACGGGGAAGCTTTCTTT.

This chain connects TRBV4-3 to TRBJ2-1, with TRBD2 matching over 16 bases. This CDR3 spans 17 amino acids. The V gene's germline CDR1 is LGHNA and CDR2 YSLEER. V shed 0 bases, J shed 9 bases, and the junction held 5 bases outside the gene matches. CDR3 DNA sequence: TGCGCCAGCAGCCAAGAAGGGACTAGCGGGAGGGGGGGTGAGCAGTTCTTC. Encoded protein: CASSQEGTSGRGGEQFF.

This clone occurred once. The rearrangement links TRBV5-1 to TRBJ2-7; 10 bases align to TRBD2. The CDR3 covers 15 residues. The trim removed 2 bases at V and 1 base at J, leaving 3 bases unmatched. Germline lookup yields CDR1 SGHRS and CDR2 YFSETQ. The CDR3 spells CASSLIAGGSYEQYF. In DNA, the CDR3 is TGCGCCAGCAGCTTAATAGCGGGAGGTTCCTACGAGCAGTACTTC.

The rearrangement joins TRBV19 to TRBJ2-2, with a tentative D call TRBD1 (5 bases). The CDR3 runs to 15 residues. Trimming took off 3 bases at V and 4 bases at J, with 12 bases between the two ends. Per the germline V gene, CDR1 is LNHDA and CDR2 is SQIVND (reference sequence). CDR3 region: CASSISGLFTGELFF. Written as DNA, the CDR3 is TGTGCCAGTAGTATTTCAGGGTTATTCACCGGGGAGCTGTTTTTT.

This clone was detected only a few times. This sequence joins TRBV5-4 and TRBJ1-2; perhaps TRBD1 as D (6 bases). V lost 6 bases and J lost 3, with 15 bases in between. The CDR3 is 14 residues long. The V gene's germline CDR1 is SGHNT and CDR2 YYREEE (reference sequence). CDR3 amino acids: CASKLGGADYGYTF. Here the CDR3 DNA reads TGTGCCAGCAAACTGGGGGGGGCGGACTATGGCTACACCTTC.

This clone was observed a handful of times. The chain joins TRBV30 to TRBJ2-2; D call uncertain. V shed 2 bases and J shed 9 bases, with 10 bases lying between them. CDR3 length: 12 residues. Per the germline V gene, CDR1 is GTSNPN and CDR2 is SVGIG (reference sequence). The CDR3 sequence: CAWSLFEWELFF. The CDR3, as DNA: TGTGCCTGGAGTTTGTTTGAGTGGGAGCTGTTTTTT.

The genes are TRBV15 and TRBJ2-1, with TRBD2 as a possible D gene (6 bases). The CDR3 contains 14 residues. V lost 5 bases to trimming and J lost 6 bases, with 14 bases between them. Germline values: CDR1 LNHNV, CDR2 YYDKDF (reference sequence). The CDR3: CATSGGKGGNEQFF. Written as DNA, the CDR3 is TGTGCCACCAGCGGAGGGAAGGGAGGCAATGAGCAGTTCTTC.

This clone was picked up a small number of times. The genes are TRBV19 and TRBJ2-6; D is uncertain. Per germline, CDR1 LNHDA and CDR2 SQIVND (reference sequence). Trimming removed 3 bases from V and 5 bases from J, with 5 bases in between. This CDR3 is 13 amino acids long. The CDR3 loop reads CASSMARANVLTF. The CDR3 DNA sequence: TGTGCCAGTAGTATGGCCCGGGCCAACGTCCTGACTTTC.

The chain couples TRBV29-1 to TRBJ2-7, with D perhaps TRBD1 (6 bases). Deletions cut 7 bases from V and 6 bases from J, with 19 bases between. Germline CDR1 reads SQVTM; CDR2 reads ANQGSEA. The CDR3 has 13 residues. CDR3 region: CSAGRGYNSEQYF. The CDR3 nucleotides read TGCAGCGCCGGTAGGGGGTATAATTCCGAGCAGTACTTC.

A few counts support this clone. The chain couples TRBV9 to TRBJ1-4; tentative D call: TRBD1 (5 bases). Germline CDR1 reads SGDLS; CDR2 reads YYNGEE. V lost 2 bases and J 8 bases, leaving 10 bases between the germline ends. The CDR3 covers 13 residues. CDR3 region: CASSVRDSEKLFF. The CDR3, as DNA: TGTGCCAGCAGCGTTCGCGACAGCGAAAAACTGTTTTTT.

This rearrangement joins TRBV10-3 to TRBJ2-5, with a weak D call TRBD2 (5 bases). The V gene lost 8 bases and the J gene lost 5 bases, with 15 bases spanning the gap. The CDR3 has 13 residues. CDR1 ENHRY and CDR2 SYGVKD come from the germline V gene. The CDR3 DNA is TGTGCCATCGGTGGAGGCCCCGAGGAGACCCAGTACTTC. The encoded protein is CAIGGGPEETQYF.

CDR3 in amino acids: CASSHPGDEQFF. As DNA, the CDR3 is TGTGCCAGCAGCCACCCGGGGGATGAGCAGTTCTTC. The rearrangement joins TRBV7-3 to TRBJ2-1, with TRBD2 as a possible D gene (6 bases). The length of the CDR3 is 12 residues. Germline V gene sequence: CDR1 SGHTA, CDR2 FQGTGA. The V end was cut by 5 bases, the J end by 8 bases, with 10 bases between.

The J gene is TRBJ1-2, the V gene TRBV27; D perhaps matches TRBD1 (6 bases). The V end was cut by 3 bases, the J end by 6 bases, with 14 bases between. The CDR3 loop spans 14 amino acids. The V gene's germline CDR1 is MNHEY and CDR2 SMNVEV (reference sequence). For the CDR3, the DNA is TGTGCCAGCAGTTTTTCTACAGGGACGGATGGCTACACCTTC. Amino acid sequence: CASSFSTGTDGYTF.

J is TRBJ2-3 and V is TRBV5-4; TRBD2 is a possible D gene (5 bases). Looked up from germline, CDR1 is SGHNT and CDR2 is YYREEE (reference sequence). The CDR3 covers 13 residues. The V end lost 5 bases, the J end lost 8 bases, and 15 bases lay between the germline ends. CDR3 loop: CASRPGSFGTQYF. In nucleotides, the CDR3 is TGTGCCAGCAGGCCGGGGAGTTTCGGTACGCAGTATTTT.